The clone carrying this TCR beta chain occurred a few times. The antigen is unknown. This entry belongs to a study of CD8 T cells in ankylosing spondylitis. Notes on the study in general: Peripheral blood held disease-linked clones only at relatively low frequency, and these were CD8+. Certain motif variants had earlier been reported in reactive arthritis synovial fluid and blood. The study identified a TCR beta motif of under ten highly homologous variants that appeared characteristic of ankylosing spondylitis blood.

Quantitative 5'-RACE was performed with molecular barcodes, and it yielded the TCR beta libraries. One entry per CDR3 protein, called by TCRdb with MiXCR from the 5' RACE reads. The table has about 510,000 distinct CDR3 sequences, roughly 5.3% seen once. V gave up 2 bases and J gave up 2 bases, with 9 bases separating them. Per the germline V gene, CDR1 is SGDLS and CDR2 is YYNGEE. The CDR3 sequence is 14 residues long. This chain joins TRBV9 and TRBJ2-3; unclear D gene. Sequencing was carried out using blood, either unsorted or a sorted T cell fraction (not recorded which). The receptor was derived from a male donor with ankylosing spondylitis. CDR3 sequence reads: CASSVRVPTDTQYF. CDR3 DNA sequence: TGTGCCAGCAGCGTCCGGGTCCCCACAGATACGCAGTATTTT.